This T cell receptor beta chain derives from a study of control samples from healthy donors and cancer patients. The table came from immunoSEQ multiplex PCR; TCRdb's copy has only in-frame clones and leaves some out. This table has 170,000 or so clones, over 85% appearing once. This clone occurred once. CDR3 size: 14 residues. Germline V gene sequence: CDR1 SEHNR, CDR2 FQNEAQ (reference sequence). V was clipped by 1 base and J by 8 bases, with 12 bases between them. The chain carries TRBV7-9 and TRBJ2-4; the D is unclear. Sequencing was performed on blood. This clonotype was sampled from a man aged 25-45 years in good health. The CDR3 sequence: CASSLVRPPDIQYF. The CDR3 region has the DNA TGTGCCAGCAGCTTAGTGCGGCCCCCGGACATTCAGTACTTC.